This entry lists 13 T cell receptor beta chains sequenced from one sample in a study of blood T cell repertoires in COVID-19. Clones were read by immunoSEQ multiplex PCR, and TCRdb kept only the in-frame ones, dropping some. Of approximately 350,000 clones in the sample, roughly 90% were seen once. Sequencing used peripheral blood. The receptors stem from a young woman with COVID-19, enrolled during active disease.

The chain has TRBV10-3 and TRBJ2-1, with a possible D match to TRBD2 (6 bases). Germline CDR1 and CDR2: ENHRY and SYGVKD. Trimming removed 3 bases at V and 0 bases at J, with 21 bases between. The CDR3 runs 19 residues. DNA for the CDR3: TGTGCCATCAGTGAAAACTCTTACCGCGGGGCGAGCTCCTACAATGAGCAGTTCTTC. It is translated as CAISENSYRGASSYNEQFF.

The genes are TRBV27 and TRBJ1-4; D not resolved. V lost 5 bases and J 6 bases, leaving 19 bases between the germline ends. Germline CDR1 reads MNHEY; CDR2 reads SMNVEV (reference sequence). The length of the CDR3 is 16 residues. This chain's CDR3 is CASSRSPGVSDEKLFF. CDR3 bases: TGTGCCAGCAGTCGCTCGCCCGGGGTTTCCGATGAAAAACTGTTTTTT.

The gene calls are TRBV7-9 and TRBJ2-3; possibly TRBD1 for D (5 bases). V gave up 5 bases and J gave up 0 bases, with 12 bases separating them. This CDR3 is built from 15 residues. Germline V gene data show CDR1 as SEHNR and CDR2 as FQNEAQ (reference sequence). The CDR3 DNA is TGTGCCAGCAGCCCTAAGGACACCAGCACAGATACGCAGTATTTT. Encoded protein: CASSPKDTSTDTQYF.

The rearrangement joins TRBV3-1 (or the pseudogene TRBV3-2) to TRBJ2-7; TRBD2 aligns across 9 bases. CDR1 is LGHDT, CDR2 YNNKEL, per germline (reference sequence). This CDR3 contains 15 residues. V lost 1 base and J lost 6; bases outside the gene matches: 7. The CDR3 loop reads CASSQGFSGRSEQYV. The CDR3 DNA reads TGTGCCAGCAGCCAAGGATTTAGCGGGAGAAGCGAGCAGTACGTC.

This chain connects TRBV25-1 to TRBJ1-1; the D is unclear. Germline assignment: CDR1 MGHDK and CDR2 SYGVNS. The CDR3 consists of 11 residues. V was clipped by 6 bases and J by 1 base, with 3 bases between them. The CDR3 DNA reads as TGTGCCAGCAGCCGGAACACTGAAGCTTTCTTT. This sequence encodes CASSRNTEAFF.

The chain links TRBV3-1 (or the pseudogene TRBV3-2) to TRBJ1-5; the D is unclear. Trimming left V 3 bases short and J 0 bases short, with 9 bases between. Germline CDR1 is LGHDT and CDR2 is YNNKEL (reference sequence). This CDR3 is 15 amino acids long. The CDR3: CASSHTSYSNQPQHF. For the CDR3, the DNA is TGTGCCAGCAGCCACACATCTTATAGCAATCAGCCCCAGCATTTT.

The chain combines TRBV12-3 or TRBV12-4 with TRBJ1-2; weak D call: TRBD1 (5 bases). The CDR3 contains 13 residues. Trimming left V 1 base short and J 7 bases short, with 10 bases between. The CDR3 bases are TGTGCCAGCAGTTTAGGACAGACGACTGGCTACACCTTC. Encoded protein: CASSLGQTTGYTF.

This chain uses TRBV4-1 with TRBJ2-7; D might be TRBD1 (5 bases). This CDR3 region has 15 residues. Trimming removed 0 bases from V and 4 bases from J, with 13 bases in between. Looked up from germline, CDR1 is MGHRA and CDR2 is YSYEKL. The CDR3 DNA follows: TGCGCCAGCAGCCAAGATCAGGGCAGGAGTTACGAGCAGTACGTC. Amino acid sequence: CASSQDQGRSYEQYV.

The rearrangement joins TRBV6-5 to TRBJ1-1; 7 bases agree with TRBD1. CDR1 and CDR2 (germline): MNHEY, SVGAGI. CDR3 length equals 14 residues. Germline trimming cut 5 bases from V and 0 bases from J; bases unmatched to any gene: 3. The CDR3 DNA is TGTGCCAGCAGTAAGACAGGGATGAACACTGAAGCTTTCTTT. Protein product: CASSKTGMNTEAFF.

The chain recombines TRBV7-9 with TRBJ1-1, with no clear D. The V gene's germline CDR1 is SEHNR and CDR2 FQNEAQ (reference sequence). The CDR3 is 13 residues long. Trimming removed 4 bases from V and 11 bases from J, with 17 bases in between. This CDR3 reads CASSSDTKQEAFF. In DNA form, the CDR3 reads TGTGCCAGCAGCTCAGACACCAAGCAAGAGGCTTTCTTT. Based on the CDR3 plus reference TRBV7-9 and TRBJ1-1, the full variable domain is DTGVSQNPRHKITKRGQNVTFRCDPISEHNRLYWYRQTLGQGPEFLTYFQNEAQLEKSRLLSDRFSAERPKGSFSTLEIQRTEQGDSAMYLCASSSDTKQEAFFGQGTRLTVV.

This clone was recorded once. The chain combines TRBV27 with TRBJ2-5; 13 bases fit TRBD2. Germline values: CDR1 MNHEY, CDR2 SMNVEV (reference sequence). The junction had 9 bases not matched to a gene; V was cut back by 6 bases and J by 5 bases. The CDR3 is 16 residues long. CDR3 sequence: CASRGGLAGFRETQYF. In DNA form, the CDR3 reads TGTGCCAGCAGGGGGGGACTAGCGGGATTTAGGGAGACCCAGTACTTC.

This sequence joins TRBV4-3 and TRBJ2-3; TRBD1 is a possible D gene (5 bases). The CDR3 is 15 amino acids. CDR1 is LGHNA, CDR2 YSLEER, per germline. V shed 0 bases and J shed 2 bases, with 9 bases lying between them. The CDR3 sequence: CASSQDQGLTDTQYF. The CDR3 DNA is TGCGCCAGCAGCCAAGATCAGGGCCTCACAGATACGCAGTATTTT.

The gene calls are TRBV28 and TRBJ1-4; 7 positions agree with TRBD1. V lost 6 bases and J lost 6; bases outside the gene matches: 13. Germline V gene lookup returns CDR1 MDHEN and CDR2 SYDVKM. CDR3 size: 16 residues. CDR3 sequence (DNA): TGTGCCAGCAGCACCCGGGGACAGCCATTGTATGAAAAACTGTTTTTT. Encoded protein: CASSTRGQPLYEKLFF.